The entry below describes one TCR beta chain. Per germline, CDR1 SGHTA and CDR2 FQGNSA. CDR3 length: 14 amino acids. This sample stems from a study of T cells expressing NK-cell markers. Across the study: Obtained from sorted CD3+CD56+NKG2C+, CD3+CD56+NKG2C- and CD3+CD56-NKG2C+ T cells were the TCR beta repertoires.

TCRdb re-called the 5' RACE reads and shows each CDR3 protein once, DNA omitted. The sample includes hundreds of thousands of distinct CDR3 sequences. The V and J genes are TRBV7-2 and TRBJ2-7. The sequenced sample consisted of blood T cells: a sorted CD56 or NKG2C T cell subset, CD4+ or CD8+ T cells, or bulk PBMC T cells (not recorded which). The source is a man younger than 35 in good health. The CDR3 loop reads CASSPPSLPYEQYF.